The source of this TCR beta chain is a study of T cell clonality in common variable immunodeficiency. This clone was seen at least ten times. Its antigen is unknown. The CDR3 end lies 3 residues beyond the end of the read and is filled in from the germline J gene. Sequencing input was equivalent genomic DNA from CVID and controls. The data were produced by immunoSEQ multiplex PCR, yet TCRdb's version contains in-frame clones alone and is incomplete. This repertoire holds about 28,000 clones, and none appear only once. CDR1 and CDR2 from the germline V gene are MGHRA and YSYEKL. The V end was cut by 5 bases, the J end by 4 bases, with 15 bases between. The CDR3 loop spans 15 amino acids. The study, taken as a whole, reports: CVID subjects had higher TCRbeta clonality than healthy controls, most marked in about a third. Fewer TCRbeta clones were shared among CVID subjects than controls.

The sequence was obtained from a person between 18 and 69 years old in good health. This chain connects TRBV4-1 to TRBJ1-5; a possible D gene is TRBD1 (6 bases). The sequencing input was peripheral blood mononuclear cells. This CDR3 is CASSETDSQNQPQHF. Incomplete CDR3 DNA: TGCGCCAGCAGCGAAACGGACAGCCAGAATCAGCCC.